The entry below describes one T cell receptor beta chain. As yet, its antigen is unknown. The sample is drawn from a study of blood T cells in healthy people across ages. General study points: Age advanced and TCR beta diversity per million T cells fell, roughly linearly. Any conclusive comparison of naive versus antigen-experienced cells was prevented by using unsorted PBMCs.

Sample-barcoded 5' priming and a J-beta primer mix drove a second PCR of about 6 to 12 cycles. A single record per CDR3 protein comes from TCRdb applying MiXCR to the 5' RACE reads. The repertoire has about 810,000 distinct CDR3 sequences, roughly 34% of them found once; the top ten carry roughly 13%. Trimming shortened V by 3 bases and J by 0 bases, and 4 bases separated the two germline ends. This CDR3 region has 12 residues. In germline, CDR1 is DFQATT, CDR2 SNEGSKA (reference sequence). The genes are TRBV20-1 and TRBJ2-3; D call uncertain. Material: blood. This clonotype was obtained from a man between 18 and 35 years old in good health. The CDR3 sequence is CSASPSTDTQYF. The CDR3 nucleotides are TGCAGTGCTAGCCCCAGCACAGATACGCAGTATTTT.